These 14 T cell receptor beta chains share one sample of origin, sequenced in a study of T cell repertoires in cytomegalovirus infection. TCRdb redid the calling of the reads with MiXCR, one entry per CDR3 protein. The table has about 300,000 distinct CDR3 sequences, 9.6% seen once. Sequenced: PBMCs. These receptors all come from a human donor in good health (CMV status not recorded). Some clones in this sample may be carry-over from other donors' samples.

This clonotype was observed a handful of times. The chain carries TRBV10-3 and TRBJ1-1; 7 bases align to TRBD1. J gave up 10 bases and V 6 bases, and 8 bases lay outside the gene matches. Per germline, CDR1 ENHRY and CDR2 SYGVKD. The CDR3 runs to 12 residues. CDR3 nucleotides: TGTGCCATCAGAACTGAAACAGGGGTAGCTTTCTTT. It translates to CAIRTETGVAFF.

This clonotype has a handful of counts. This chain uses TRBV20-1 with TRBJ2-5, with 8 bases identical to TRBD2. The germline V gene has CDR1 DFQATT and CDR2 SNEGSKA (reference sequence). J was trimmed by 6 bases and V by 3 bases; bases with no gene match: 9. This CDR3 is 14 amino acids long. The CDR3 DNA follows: TGCAGTGCTAGCAGGGGCGGGGGGAAACAGACCCAGTACTTC. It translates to CSASRGGGKQTQYF.

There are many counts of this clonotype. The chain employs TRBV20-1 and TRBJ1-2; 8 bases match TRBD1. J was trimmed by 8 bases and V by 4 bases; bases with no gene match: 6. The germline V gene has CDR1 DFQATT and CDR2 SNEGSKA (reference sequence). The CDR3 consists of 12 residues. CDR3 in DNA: TGCAGTGCTACGACAGGGGCGGAGGGCTACACCTTC. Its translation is CSATTGAEGYTF.

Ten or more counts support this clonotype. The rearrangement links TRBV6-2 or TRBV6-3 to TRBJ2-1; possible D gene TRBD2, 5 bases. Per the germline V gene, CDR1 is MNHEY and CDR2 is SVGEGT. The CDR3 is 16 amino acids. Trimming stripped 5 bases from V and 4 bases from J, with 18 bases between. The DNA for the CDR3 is TGTGCCAGCAGTCTACCCCCGGGGTTCGCTTACAATGAGCAGTTCTTC. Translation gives CASSLPPGFAYNEQFF.

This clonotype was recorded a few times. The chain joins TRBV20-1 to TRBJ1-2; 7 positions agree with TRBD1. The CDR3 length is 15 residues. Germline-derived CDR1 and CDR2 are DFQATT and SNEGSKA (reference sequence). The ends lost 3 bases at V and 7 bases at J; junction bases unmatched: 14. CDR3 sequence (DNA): TGCAGTGCTAGGCCTCACCGGGACAGAATTATTGGCTACACCTTC. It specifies CSARPHRDRIIGYTF.

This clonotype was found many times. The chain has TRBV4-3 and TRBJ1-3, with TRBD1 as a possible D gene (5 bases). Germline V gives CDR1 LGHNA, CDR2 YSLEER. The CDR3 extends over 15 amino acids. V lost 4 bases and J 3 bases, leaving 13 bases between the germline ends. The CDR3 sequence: CASSPTGQVGNTIYF. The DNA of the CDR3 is TGCGCCAGCAGCCCAACAGGACAAGTTGGAAACACCATATATTTT.

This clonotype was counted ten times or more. DNA of the CDR3: TGTGCCAGCAGTTACTCAGGACAGGGGAGGGTTCAGCCCCAGCATTTT. The encoded protein is CASSYSGQGRVQPQHF. V and J are TRBV6-6 and TRBJ1-5, with 9 nucleotides matching TRBD1. The germline CDR1 and CDR2 sequences are MNHNY and SVGAGI (reference sequence). The CDR3 is made up of 16 amino acids. The V and J ends lost 0 bases and 6 bases, in that order; junction bases with no gene match: 6.

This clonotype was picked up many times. The CDR3 here is CASSHPGTEEAFF. Here the CDR3 DNA reads TGTGCCAGCAGCCATCCCGGGACCGAAGAAGCTTTCTTT. The chain recombines TRBV14 with TRBJ1-1, with D maybe TRBD1 (5 bases). This CDR3 contains 13 residues. CDR1 is SGHDN, CDR2 FVKESK, per germline. V dropped 3 bases and J dropped 8 bases, with 13 bases sitting between them.

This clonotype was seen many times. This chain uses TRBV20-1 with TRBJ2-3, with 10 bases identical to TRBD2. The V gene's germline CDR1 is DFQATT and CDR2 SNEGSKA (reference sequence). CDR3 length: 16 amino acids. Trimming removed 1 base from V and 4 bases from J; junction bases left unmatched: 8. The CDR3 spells CSARGPLAGMSDTQYF. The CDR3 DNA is TGCAGTGCTAGAGGCCCACTAGCGGGGATGTCAGATACGCAGTATTTT.

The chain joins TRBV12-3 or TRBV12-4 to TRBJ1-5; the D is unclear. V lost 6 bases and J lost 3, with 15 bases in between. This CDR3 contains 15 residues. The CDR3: CASRITLGSNQPQHF. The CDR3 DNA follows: TGTGCCAGCAGAATTACCCTGGGATCCAATCAGCCCCAGCATTTT.

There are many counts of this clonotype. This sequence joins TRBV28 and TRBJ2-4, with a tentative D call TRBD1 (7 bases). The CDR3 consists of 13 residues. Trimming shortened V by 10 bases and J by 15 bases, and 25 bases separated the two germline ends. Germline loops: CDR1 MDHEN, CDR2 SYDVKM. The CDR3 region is CATTPVQGEDSYF. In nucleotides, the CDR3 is TGTGCCACCACACCGGTGCAGGGGGAGGATTCGTACTTC.

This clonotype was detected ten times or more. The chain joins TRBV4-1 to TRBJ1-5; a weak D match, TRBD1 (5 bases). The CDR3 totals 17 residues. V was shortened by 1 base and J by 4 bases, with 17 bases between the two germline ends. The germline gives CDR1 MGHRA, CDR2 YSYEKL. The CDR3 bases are TGCGCCAGCAGCCAAGGCCCGGCGGCGGGGGGAAATCAGCCCCAGCATTTT. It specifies CASSQGPAAGGNQPQHF.

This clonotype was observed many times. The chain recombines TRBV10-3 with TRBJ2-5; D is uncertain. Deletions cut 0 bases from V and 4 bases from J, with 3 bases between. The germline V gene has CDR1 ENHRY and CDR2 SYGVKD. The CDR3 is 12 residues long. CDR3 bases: TGTGCCATCAGTGAGTCGACAGAGACCCAGTACTTC. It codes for CAISESTETQYF.

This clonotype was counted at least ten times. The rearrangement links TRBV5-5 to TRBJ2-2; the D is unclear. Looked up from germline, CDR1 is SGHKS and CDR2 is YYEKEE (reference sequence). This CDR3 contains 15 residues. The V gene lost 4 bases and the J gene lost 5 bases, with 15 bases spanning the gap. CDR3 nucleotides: TGTGCCAGCAGCCAGGCCTCAATCCAAACCGGGGAGCTGTTTTTT. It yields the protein CASSQASIQTGELFF. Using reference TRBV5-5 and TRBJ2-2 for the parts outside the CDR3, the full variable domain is DAGVTQSPTHLIKTRGQQVTLRCSPISGHKSVSWYQQVLGQGPQFIFQYYEKEERGRGNFPDRFSARQFPNYSSELNVNALLLGDSALYLCASSQASIQTGELFFGEGSRLTVL.